The clone carrying this T cell receptor (beta chain) was seen only once. Its antigen is not known. The CDR3 consists of 12 residues. Trimming pared 4 bases from V and 7 bases from J, leaving 8 bases between. The germline CDR1 and CDR2 sequences are LNHDA and SQIVND (reference sequence). The sample is drawn from a study of cytomegalovirus exposure and HLA in healthy donors. About the research overall: Of the donors genotyped, several hundred in all, 65% to 90% fell in the Caucasian-associated ancestry cluster. Regarding the study as a whole: A later analysis reportedly found fewer N-insertions in an Asian-associated ancestry cluster than the roughly 670-donor mean. Most TCR beta V segments were productive about 90% or about 30% of the time in an earlier analysis.

PCR employed 60 Vbeta and 13 Jbeta primers. Generated by immunoSEQ multiplex PCR, the TCRdb table keeps only in-frame clones and is missing some. The sample holds 95,000 to 150,000 clones, roughly 80% seen once. The sequencing sample was made of PBMCs. This receptor was identified in a young man in good health and CMV-seronegative. The rearrangement links TRBV19 to TRBJ2-4; possibly TRBD1 for D (5 bases). CDR3 amino acids: CASSRGWNIQYF. CDR3 sequence (DNA): TGTGCCAGTAGTAGGGGCTGGAACATTCAGTACTTC. Looking up the rest from reference TRBV19 and TRBJ2-4 gives the full variable domain: DGGITQSPKYLFRKEGQNVTLSCEQNLNHDAMYWYRQDPGQGLRLIYYSQIVNDFQKGDIAEGYSVSREKKESFPLTVTSAQKNPTAFYLCASSRGWNIQYFGAGTRLSVL.